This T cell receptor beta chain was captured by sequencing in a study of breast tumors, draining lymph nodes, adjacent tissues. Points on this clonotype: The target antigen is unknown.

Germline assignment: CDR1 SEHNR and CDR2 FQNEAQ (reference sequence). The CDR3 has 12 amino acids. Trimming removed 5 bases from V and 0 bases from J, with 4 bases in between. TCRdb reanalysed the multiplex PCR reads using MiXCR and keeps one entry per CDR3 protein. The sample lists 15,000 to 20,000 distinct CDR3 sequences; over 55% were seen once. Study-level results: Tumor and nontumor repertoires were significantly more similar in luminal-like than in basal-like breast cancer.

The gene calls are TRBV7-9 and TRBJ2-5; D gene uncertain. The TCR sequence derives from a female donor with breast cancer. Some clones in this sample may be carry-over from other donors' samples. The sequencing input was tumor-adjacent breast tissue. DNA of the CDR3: TGTGCCAGCAGCGACAACCAAGAGACCCAGTACTTC. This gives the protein CASSDNQETQYF.